Listed here are 30 T cell receptor beta chains from one sample, sequenced in a study of T cell responses to AZD1222 COVID-19 vaccine. The assay was immunoSEQ multiplex PCR, and TCRdb's table has in-frame clones only and misses some. The table includes around 150,000 clones, under 95% detected once. This specimen consisted of peripheral blood, obtained 28 days after the second AZD1222 dose. The receptors shown here come from an adult who received the AZD1222 COVID-19 vaccine.

The genes are TRBV5-4 and TRBJ1-2, with 10 bases aligning to TRBD1. The V segment lost 4 bases and the J segment 7 bases; nucleotides outside the gene matches: 13. The CDR3 spans 16 residues. Germline CDR1 SGHNT, CDR2 YYREEE (reference sequence). CDR3 nucleotides: TGTGCCAGCAGCCCAGCCATCTGGACAGGGGGAAGTGGCTACACCTTC. Translating it yields CASSPAIWTGGSGYTF.

The chain joins TRBV28 to TRBJ2-7; D gene uncertain. The V end lost 4 bases, the J end lost 1 base, and 8 bases lay between the germline ends. The CDR3 is 13 residues long. CDR1 MDHEN and CDR2 SYDVKM come from the germline V gene. The CDR3 protein is CASSWVSSYEQYF. As DNA, the CDR3 is TGTGCCAGCAGTTGGGTCAGTTCCTACGAGCAGTACTTC.

CDR3 sequence (DNA): TGTGCCAGCAGTTCCCCCGGGGACGCCCCTCCCTACGAGCAGTACTTC. This translates into CASSSPGDAPPYEQYF. This rearrangement joins TRBV28 to TRBJ2-7, with D perhaps given as TRBD1 or TRBD2 (5 bases each). Between the trimmed V and J ends, which lost 4 bases and 2 bases, there was a span of 18 bases. Germline V CDR1 and CDR2: MDHEN, SYDVKM. This CDR3 is 16 amino acids long.

The chain employs TRBV12-3 or TRBV12-4 and TRBJ1-2; 8 bases map to TRBD1. The V gene end was trimmed by 3 bases and the J gene end by 7 bases; junction bases not matched to a gene: 4. The CDR3 has 13 residues. The CDR3 reads CASSFYRGVGYTF. The CDR3 DNA follows: TGTGCCAGCAGTTTCTACAGGGGGGTTGGCTACACCTTC.

The rearrangement joins TRBV5-1 to TRBJ1-4, with D uncertain. The CDR3 is 13 residues long. V lost 0 bases and J 3 bases, leaving 3 bases between the germline ends. CDR1 and CDR2 from the germline V gene are SGHRS and YFSETQ. The CDR3 reads CASSLAPNEKLFF. For the CDR3, the DNA is TGCGCCAGCAGCTTGGCCCCTAATGAAAAACTGTTTTTT.

This clone was observed once. This chain uses TRBV6-6 with TRBJ1-5, with a weak D call TRBD1 (6 bases). The germline CDR1 and CDR2 sequences are MNHNY and SVGAGI (reference sequence). V shed 2 bases and J shed 1 base, with 12 bases lying between them. The CDR3 has 16 residues. CDR3 sequence reads: CASSYMDSQSNQPQHF. CDR3 bases: TGTGCCAGCAGTTACATGGACAGCCAAAGCAATCAGCCCCAGCATTTT.

The rearrangement joins TRBV5-1 to TRBJ2-3, with 7 bases that match TRBD2. CDR3 length: 14 amino acids. Germline CDR1 reads SGHRS; CDR2 reads YFSETQ. V was clipped by 2 bases and J by 4 bases; unmatched bases: 4. The CDR3 region has the DNA TGCGCCAGCAGCTTTGGGAGGGGATCAGATACGCAGTATTTT. Protein sequence: CASSFGRGSDTQYF. The complete variable domain, with remaining parts taken from reference TRBV5-1 and TRBJ2-3, reads KAGVTQTPRYLIKTRGQQVTLSCSPISGHRSVSWYQQTPGQGLQFLFEYFSETQRNKGNFPGRFSGRQFSNSRSEMNVSTLELGDSALYLCASSFGRGSDTQYFGPGTRLTVL.

This sequence joins TRBV3-1 (or the pseudogene TRBV3-2) and TRBJ2-3; a weak D match, TRBD2 (6 bases). Germline values: CDR1 LGHDT, CDR2 YNNKEL (reference sequence). The V end lost 1 base, the J end lost 11 bases, and 10 bases lay between the germline ends. CDR3 length equals 12 residues. In nucleotides, the CDR3 is TGTGCCAGCAGCCAAGGGCGGGAAATGCAGTATTTT. This gives the protein CASSQGREMQYF.

V gene TRBV5-1 combines with J gene TRBJ2-3; TRBD1 aligns across 7 bases. Per the germline V gene, CDR1 is SGHRS and CDR2 is YFSETQ. The CDR3 is 15 residues long. The J segment lost 2 bases and the V segment lost 4 bases, leaving 7 bases of the junction unmatched. CDR3 bases: TGCGCCAGCAGCGATCGGGACAGAAACACAGATACGCAGTATTTT. This encodes CASSDRDRNTDTQYF.

V is TRBV28 and J is TRBJ2-7, with D possibly being TRBD2 (6 bases). V gave up 4 bases and J gave up 0 bases, with 13 bases separating them. The CDR3 extends over 15 amino acids. Germline lookup yields CDR1 MDHEN and CDR2 SYDVKM. The chain's CDR3 is CASSSQASDSYEQYF. CDR3 coding DNA: TGTGCCAGCAGTTCCCAGGCTAGCGACTCCTACGAGCAGTACTTC.

V is TRBV11-2 and J is TRBJ2-2; TRBD1 aligns across 7 bases. The trim removed 0 bases at V and 0 bases at J, leaving 4 bases unmatched. Looked up from germline, CDR1 is SGHAT and CDR2 is FQNNGV. The CDR3 sequence is 17 residues long. In DNA form, the CDR3 reads TGTGCCAGCAGCTTAGATGCCCAGGGGGCGAACACCGGGGAGCTGTTTTTT. Translating gives CASSLDAQGANTGELFF.

This chain connects TRBV25-1 to TRBJ2-2; 10 bases fit TRBD1. This CDR3 has 16 residues. Germline CDR1 reads MGHDK; CDR2 reads SYGVNS. V gave up 4 bases and J gave up 7 bases; unmatched junction bases: 9. The CDR3 DNA sequence: TGTGCCAGCAGTGGCCGGGACAGGGGTGTTGACGGGGAGCTGTTTTTT. It yields the protein CASSGRDRGVDGELFF.

V usage is TRBV10-3 and J usage is TRBJ1-2, with 9 bases lining up with TRBD1. J was trimmed by 5 bases and V by 4 bases; bases with no gene match: 8. From germline, CDR1 is ENHRY and CDR2 SYGVKD. The CDR3 is 15 residues long. CDR3 region: CAISVQGTGSYGYTF. Here the CDR3 DNA reads TGTGCCATCAGTGTTCAAGGGACAGGGAGTTATGGCTACACCTTC.

The rearrangement links TRBV19 to TRBJ1-2, with 7 nucleotides matching TRBD1. Germline-derived CDR1 and CDR2 are LNHDA and SQIVND (reference sequence). The V segment lost 5 bases and the J segment 2 bases; nucleotides outside the gene matches: 11. The CDR3 sequence is 16 residues long. The CDR3 DNA is TGTGCCAGTAGTGTCGGGACAGAGACAGCAAACTATGGCTACACCTTC. It is translated as CASSVGTETANYGYTF.

The chain uses TRBV9 and TRBJ2-4; D is unresolved. The germline gives CDR1 SGDLS, CDR2 YYNGEE. The CDR3 spans 14 residues. The ends were cut back, 2 bases at V and 2 bases at J, with 8 bases in the middle. Here the CDR3 reads CASSVAHSKNIQYF. In DNA, the CDR3 is TGTGCCAGCAGCGTTGCCCATTCCAAAAACATTCAGTACTTC.

The V call is TRBV11-3, the J call TRBJ2-1; no firm D call. CDR3 length: 13 amino acids. Trimming pared 1 base from V and 5 bases from J, leaving 6 bases between. Germline assignment: CDR1 SGHNT and CDR2 YENEEA. The CDR3 region is CASSLGQDNEQFF. CDR3 DNA sequence: TGTGCCAGCAGCTTAGGCCAAGACAATGAGCAGTTCTTC.

This sequence joins TRBV9 and TRBJ2-3; perhaps TRBD1 as D (6 bases). V lost 3 bases to trimming and J lost 2 bases, with 10 bases between them. The V gene's germline CDR1 is SGDLS and CDR2 YYNGEE. The CDR3 loop spans 14 amino acids. CDR3 DNA: TGTGCCAGCAGCGCGGGACATACCACAGATACGCAGTATTTT. Residues: CASSAGHTTDTQYF.

The rearrangement links TRBV30 to TRBJ1-2; tentative D call: TRBD1 (6 bases). This CDR3 has 13 amino acids. The germline V gene encodes CDR1 GTSNPN and CDR2 SVGIG (reference sequence). V dropped 4 bases and J dropped 7 bases, with 16 bases sitting between them. CDR3 amino acids: CAWTWRGRFGYTF. CDR3 in DNA: TGTGCCTGGACCTGGAGGGGGAGATTTGGCTACACCTTC.

This chain links TRBV3-1 (or the pseudogene TRBV3-2) with TRBJ1-4, with D unresolved. The V end was cut by 0 bases, the J end by 4 bases, with 6 bases between. The CDR3 extends over 14 amino acids. Germline-derived CDR1 and CDR2 are LGHDT and YNNKEL (reference sequence). The CDR3 DNA sequence: TGTGCCAGCAGCCAAGACAGCTATAATGAAAAACTGTTTTTT. It encodes CASSQDSYNEKLFF.

The genes are TRBV27 and TRBJ1-6; the D is unclear. The CDR3 is 14 amino acids. Germline assignment: CDR1 MNHEY and CDR2 SMNVEV (reference sequence). V dropped 2 bases and J dropped 6 bases, with 8 bases sitting between them. CDR3 bases: TGTGCCAGCAGTTTACTCCCTCTTAATTCACCCCTCCACTTT. Its protein product is CASSLLPLNSPLHF.

The V call is TRBV3-1 (or the pseudogene TRBV3-2), the J call TRBJ2-7; 9 bases fit TRBD1. This CDR3 contains 13 residues. The ends lost 4 bases at V and 7 bases at J; junction bases unmatched: 5. Germline CDR1 reads LGHDT; CDR2 reads YNNKEL (reference sequence). CDR3 in amino acids: CASSRTGEEEQYF. The CDR3 DNA is TGTGCCAGCAGCCGGACAGGGGAGGAGGAGCAGTACTTC.

This chain uses TRBV6-5 with TRBJ1-3, with D hard to call. V lost 7 bases to trimming and J lost 2 bases, with 12 bases between them. CDR1 and CDR2 (germline): MNHEY, SVGAGI. CDR3 length equals 14 residues. CDR3 nucleotides: TGTGCCAGCACCGGCAGTCTTCCTGGAAACACCATATATTTT. As protein: CASTGSLPGNTIYF.

This rearrangement joins TRBV9 to TRBJ2-7, with TRBD2 matching over 11 bases. Germline CDR1 and CDR2: SGDLS and YYNGEE. The CDR3 totals 15 residues. V lost 3 bases to trimming and J lost 4 bases; unmatched junction nucleotides: 6. The CDR3 DNA reads TGTGCCAGCAGCGCGGGACTAGCGGTACAGTACGAGCAGTACTTC. Its protein product is CASSAGLAVQYEQYF.

The chain employs TRBV11-3 and TRBJ1-5; no definite D call. Germline V gene lookup returns CDR1 SGHNT and CDR2 YENEEA. This CDR3 is 13 amino acids long. V dropped 5 bases and J dropped 10 bases, with 15 bases sitting between them. The DNA for the CDR3 is TGTGCCAGCAGCCTATCGGAAGGCGCCCCCCAGCATTTT. Translated, it gives CASSLSEGAPQHF.

The chain joins TRBV5-1 to TRBJ1-1, with D hard to call. Trimming removed 8 bases at V and 6 bases at J, with 11 bases between. The CDR3 has 11 residues. Germline V gene lookup returns CDR1 SGHRS and CDR2 YFSETQ. The CDR3 reads CASSLGAEAFF. The CDR3 coding sequence is TGCGCCAGTTCACTCGGCGCTGAAGCTTTCTTT.

The V gene is TRBV7-9, the J gene TRBJ2-2, with 10 bases matching TRBD2. V dropped 5 bases and J dropped 9; count of bases not matched to a gene: 12. The CDR3 totals 16 residues. The germline CDR1 and CDR2 sequences are SEHNR and FQNEAQ (reference sequence). CDR3 protein: CASSHPLGSGRRELFF. The CDR3 DNA is TGTGCCAGCAGCCACCCCTTAGGTAGCGGGAGGCGGGAGCTGTTTTTT. The full variable domain, its missing parts supplied by reference TRBV7-9 and TRBJ2-2, is DTGVSQNPRHKITKRGQNVTFRCDPISEHNRLYWYRQTLGQGPEFLTYFQNEAQLEKSRLLSDRFSAERPKGSFSTLEIQRTEQGDSAMYLCASSHPLGSGRRELFFGEGSRLTVL.

The J gene is TRBJ2-7, the V gene TRBV7-2; 10 bases align to TRBD2. The CDR3 loop spans 15 amino acids. V lost 0 bases and J lost 7; bases outside the gene matches: 6. Germline CDR1 SGHTA, CDR2 FQGNSA. Written as DNA, the CDR3 is TGTGCCAGCAGCTTAGCTAGCGGGAGGTTAGCAGAGCAGTACTTC. Protein sequence: CASSLASGRLAEQYF.

The V and J genes are TRBV3-1 (or the pseudogene TRBV3-2) and TRBJ1-6; tentative D call: TRBD1 (6 bases). CDR1 LGHDT and CDR2 YNNKEL come from the germline V gene (reference sequence). V shed 4 bases and J shed 15 bases, with 13 bases lying between them. The length of the CDR3 is 12 residues. The CDR3 protein is CASSPGGSLLHF. CDR3 DNA sequence: TGTGCCAGCAGCCCCGGGGGCTCCCTCCTCCACTTT.

V is TRBV18 and J is TRBJ1-5; D not resolved. V was trimmed by 2 bases and J by 5 bases, leaving 10 bases between them. The CDR3 covers 14 residues. CDR1 KGHSH and CDR2 LQKENI come from the germline V gene. The CDR3 nucleotides read TGTGCCAGCTCACCAGCGGCAGGCGATCAGCCCCAGCATTTT. Protein: CASSPAAGDQPQHF.

The rearrangement uses TRBV21-1 and TRBJ1-2. TRBV21-1 is given as a pseudogene. This CDR3 comprises 20 residues. The CDR3 DNA follows: TGTGCCAGCAGCCCCCCCCGGAGGGGATCGGTCGCAACCTCTATCTATGGCTACACCTTC. It codes for CASSPPRRGSVATSIYGYTF.